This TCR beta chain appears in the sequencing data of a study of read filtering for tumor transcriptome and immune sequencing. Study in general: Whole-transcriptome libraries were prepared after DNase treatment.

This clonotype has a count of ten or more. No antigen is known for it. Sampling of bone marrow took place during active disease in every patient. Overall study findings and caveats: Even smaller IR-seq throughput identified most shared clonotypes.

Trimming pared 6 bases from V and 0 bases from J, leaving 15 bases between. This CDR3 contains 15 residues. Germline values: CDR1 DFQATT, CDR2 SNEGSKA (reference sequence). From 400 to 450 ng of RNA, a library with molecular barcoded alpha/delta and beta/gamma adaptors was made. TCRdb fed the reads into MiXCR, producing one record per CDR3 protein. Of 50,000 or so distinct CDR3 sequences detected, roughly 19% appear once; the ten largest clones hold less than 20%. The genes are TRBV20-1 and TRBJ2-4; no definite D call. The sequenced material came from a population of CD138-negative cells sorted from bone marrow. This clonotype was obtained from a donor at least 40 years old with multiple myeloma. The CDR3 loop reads CSALDGRPAKNIQYF. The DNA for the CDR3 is TGCAGTGCCCTAGACGGCCGACCAGCCAAAAACATTCAGTACTTC.